This T cell receptor (beta chain) originates from a study of control samples from healthy donors and cancer patients. The repertoire was sequenced with immunoSEQ multiplex PCR; TCRdb's copy has only in-frame clones and lacks some. The repertoire includes roughly 69,000 clones, 87% of them detected once, and 2% to 2.5% sits in the top ten. From germline, CDR1 is MDHEN and CDR2 SYDVKM. This CDR3 contains 19 residues. V was pared by 6 bases and J by 1 base, with 25 bases between. The sequence was obtained from a woman between 45 and 60 years old with head and neck cancer. Sequenced sample: PBMCs. V usage is TRBV28 and J usage is TRBJ1-5; tentatively, D is TRBD1 (6 bases). The CDR3 nucleotides are TGTGCCAGCAGCCTTACTTCGGGACACCTGCGCTCGAGCAATCAGCCCCAGCATTTT. Its translation: CASSLTSGHLRSSNQPQHF. The full variable domain, completed using reference TRBV28 and TRBJ1-5, is DVKVTQSSRYLVKRTGEKVFLECVQDMDHENMFWYRQDPGLGLRLIYFSYDVKMKEKGDIPEGYSVSREKKERFSLILESASTNQTSMYLCASSLTSGHLRSSNQPQHFGDGTRLSIL.